This TCR beta chain was profiled in a study of cytomegalovirus exposure and HLA in healthy donors. Whole-study findings and limits: Analysis performed later showed TCR beta chains linked to HLA being more clonally expanded than equally common others.

The PCR used 60 Vbeta and 13 Jbeta primers. Measured with immunoSEQ multiplex PCR; TCRdb has only the in-frame clones, and not every one. This sample has some 180,000 clones; about 81% occur once, and the top ten carry less than 2%. Comments on this clone: What it binds is unknown.

Between the trimmed V and J ends, which lost 4 bases and 8 bases, there was a span of 11 bases. The CDR3 contains 12 residues. Germline CDR1 KGHSH, CDR2 LQKENI. This TCR was sampled from a man between 40 and 49 years old in good health and CMV-seronegative. Sequencing was performed on PBMCs. The chain employs TRBV18 and TRBJ1-1; TRBD1 is a possible D gene (6 bases). The CDR3 loop is CASSLKGVEAFF. In nucleotides, the CDR3 is TGTGCCAGCTCACTAAAGGGGGTAGAAGCTTTCTTT.